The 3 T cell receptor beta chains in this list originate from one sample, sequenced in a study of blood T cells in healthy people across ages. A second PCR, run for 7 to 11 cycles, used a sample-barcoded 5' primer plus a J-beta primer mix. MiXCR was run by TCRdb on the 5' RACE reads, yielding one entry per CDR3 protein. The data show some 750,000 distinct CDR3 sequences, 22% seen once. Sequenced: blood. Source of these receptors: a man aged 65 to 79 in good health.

This chain's CDR3 is CSARDFQEGAYNEQFF. In DNA form, the CDR3 reads TGCAGTGCTAGAGATTTTCAGGAGGGGGCCTACAATGAGCAGTTCTTC. The chain recombines TRBV20-1 with TRBJ2-1; either TRBD1 or TRBD2 may supply D (6 bases each). Germline V gene sequence: CDR1 DFQATT, CDR2 SNEGSKA (reference sequence). There are 16 residues in the CDR3. Between the trimmed V and J ends, which lost 0 bases and 2 bases, there was a span of 14 bases.

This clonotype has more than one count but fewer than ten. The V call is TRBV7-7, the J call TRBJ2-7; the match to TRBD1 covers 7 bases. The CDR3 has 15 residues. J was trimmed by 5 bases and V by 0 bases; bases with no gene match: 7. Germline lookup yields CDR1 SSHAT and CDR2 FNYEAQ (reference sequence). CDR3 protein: CASSLALQTGDEQYF. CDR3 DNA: TGTGCCAGCAGCTTAGCGCTCCAAACAGGGGACGAGCAGTACTTC.

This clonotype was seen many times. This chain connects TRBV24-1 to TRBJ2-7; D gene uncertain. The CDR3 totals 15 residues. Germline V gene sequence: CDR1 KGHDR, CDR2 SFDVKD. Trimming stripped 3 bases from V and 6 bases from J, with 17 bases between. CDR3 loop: CATSDPSGSLGEQYF. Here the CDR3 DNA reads TGTGCCACCAGTGATCCATCGGGTTCTCTGGGCGAGCAGTACTTC.